Following are 28 T cell receptor beta chains from one sample sequenced in a study of PD-1 blockade in classical Hodgkin lymphoma. Clones were read by immunoSEQ multiplex PCR, and TCRdb kept only the in-frame ones, dropping some. This table has more than 85,000 clones, approximately 89% appearing once. This sample's time point: cycle 4 day 1 (C4D1), after more than five weeks of nivolumab. Relapses following autologous stem cell transplantation were seen in all patients, with brentuximab vedotin exposure varying. This material consisted of peripheral blood mononuclear cells (PBMCs), taken before the fourth cycle of nivolumab. The receptors were gathered from a human donor with classical Hodgkin lymphoma.

The chain links TRBV19 to TRBJ2-1, with 7 bases fitting TRBD2. Germline values: CDR1 LNHDA, CDR2 SQIVND (reference sequence). The CDR3 contains 15 residues. Trimming at V came to 6 bases and at J to 2 bases, leaving 7 bases not matched to a gene. CDR3 nucleotides: TGTGCCAGTAGGAGAAGCGGGAATCCCTACAATGAGCAGTTCTTC. Protein product: CASRRSGNPYNEQFF.

The chain carries TRBV19 and TRBJ2-5; TRBD2 matches 9 bases. This CDR3 is built from 16 residues. Germline values: CDR1 LNHDA, CDR2 SQIVND (reference sequence). Unmatched junction bases numbered 4, after V lost 1 base and J lost 1 base. CDR3 in amino acids: CASSIGSGGLQETQYF. In DNA form, the CDR3 reads TGTGCCAGTAGTATAGGTAGCGGGGGACTCCAAGAGACCCAGTACTTC.

V is TRBV29-1 and J is TRBJ2-3; D remains unclear. This CDR3 has 13 amino acids. V was shortened by 2 bases and J by 6 bases, with 12 bases between the two germline ends. In germline, CDR1 is SQVTM, CDR2 ANQGSEA. CDR3 nucleotide sequence: TGCAGCGTTGAATTGCAGCTTGAGGATACGCAGTATTTT. It encodes CSVELQLEDTQYF.

Here the CDR3 DNA reads TGTGCCAGCAGCCACGGAGGTAGTACCTACAATGAGCAGTTCTTC. Protein: CASSHGGSTYNEQFF. The chain carries TRBV7-6 and TRBJ2-1; D perhaps matches TRBD2 (5 bases). This CDR3 region has 15 residues. Germline values: CDR1 SGHVS, CDR2 FNYEAQ. V was trimmed by 5 bases and J by 2 bases, leaving 13 bases between them.

This rearrangement joins TRBV7-9 to TRBJ1-1; a weak D match, TRBD1 (5 bases). Germline assignment: CDR1 SEHNR and CDR2 FQNEAQ (reference sequence). This CDR3 region has 14 residues. The V end lost 4 bases, the J end lost 7 bases, and 16 bases lay between the germline ends. The CDR3 here is CASSSSRLGGEAFF. The CDR3 region has the DNA TGTGCCAGCAGCTCGAGTCGTCTTGGGGGTGAAGCTTTCTTT.

The chain employs TRBV2 and TRBJ1-4, with a weak D call TRBD1 (6 bases). Between the trimmed V and J ends, which lost 7 bases and 0 bases, there was a span of 18 bases. From germline, CDR1 is SNHLY and CDR2 FYNNEI. The CDR3 spans 17 residues. CDR3 loop: CASNPMTGLSTNEKLFF. The CDR3 region has the DNA TGTGCCAGCAACCCCATGACAGGCCTGTCAACTAATGAAAAACTGTTTTTT.

The rearrangement joins TRBV18 to TRBJ2-6; no firm D call. Germline V gives CDR1 KGHSH, CDR2 LQKENI. The ends were cut back, 3 bases at V and 8 bases at J, with 17 bases in the middle. This CDR3 spans 16 amino acids. For the CDR3, the DNA is TGTGCCAGCTCACCGAGTCACGTTGCAGTAACCAACGTCCTGACTTTC. Its protein is CASSPSHVAVTNVLTF.

The chain joins TRBV10-1 to TRBJ2-7; D possibly uses TRBD1 or TRBD2 (5 bases each). Germline V gene lookup returns CDR1 WNHNN and CDR2 SYGVQD (reference sequence). The CDR3 runs 18 residues. V dropped 3 bases and J dropped 7 bases, with 28 bases sitting between them. The CDR3 region is CASSDRSVPGQPWGEQYF. Written as DNA, the CDR3 is TGCGCCAGCAGTGATCGCTCGGTCCCCGGGCAGCCCTGGGGGGAGCAGTACTTC.

The chain uses TRBV11-2 and TRBJ1-1, with 11 bases matching TRBD1. In germline, CDR1 is SGHAT, CDR2 FQNNGV. CDR3 length: 12 amino acids. J lost 12 bases, V lost 6 bases, and 6 bases had no gene match. Written as DNA, the CDR3 is TGTGCCAGCAGGAGGACAGGGGGCGGATCTTTCTTT. Protein: CASRRTGGGSFF.

The rearrangement joins TRBV11-3 to TRBJ2-1, with D unresolved. Germline assignment: CDR1 SGHNT and CDR2 YENEEA. The CDR3 consists of 12 residues. Trimming cost V 0 bases and J 9 bases, with 6 bases left between them. The CDR3 DNA reads TGTGCCAGCAGCTTAGATACCGGTGAGCAGTTCTTC. Its translation: CASSLDTGEQFF.

This rearrangement joins TRBV5-6 to TRBJ2-1; D possibly corresponds to TRBD1 (6 bases). CDR1 and CDR2 from the germline V gene are SGHDT and YYEEEE. The V and J ends lost 4 bases and 3 bases respectively, with 17 bases between them. This CDR3 comprises 16 residues. The DNA of the CDR3 is TGTGCCAGCAGCCTATTACAGGGAGTGGGCTACAATGAGCAGTTCTTC. This gives the protein CASSLLQGVGYNEQFF.

V usage is TRBV4-1 and J usage is TRBJ2-7; TRBD2 matches at 9 bases. The CDR3 contains 14 residues. Trimming at V came to 4 bases and at J to 3 bases, leaving 4 bases not matched to a gene. The germline V gene has CDR1 MGHRA and CDR2 YSYEKL. Here the CDR3 DNA reads TGCGCCAGCAGCCCCGGACTAGCGTTCTACGAGCAGTACTTC. Amino acids: CASSPGLAFYEQYF.

This chain connects TRBV5-6 to TRBJ2-5; no definite D call. Germline CDR1 reads SGHDT; CDR2 reads YYEEEE. V dropped 0 bases and J dropped 4 bases, with 10 bases sitting between them. The CDR3 has 14 amino acids. The CDR3 is CASSLEGWRETQYF. The CDR3 nucleotides are TGTGCCAGCAGCTTGGAGGGTTGGCGAGAGACCCAGTACTTC.

The chain uses TRBV7-2 and TRBJ2-1; maybe TRBD1 (6 bases). The CDR3 spans 15 residues. Trimming removed 4 bases from V and 6 bases from J, with 16 bases in between. In germline, CDR1 is SGHTA, CDR2 FQGNSA. CDR3 DNA sequence: TGTGCCAGCAGCTCCGGACAGCGCCGTTCCAATGAGCAGTTCTTC. Its protein is CASSSGQRRSNEQFF. The full variable domain, with the rest looked up from reference TRBV7-2 and TRBJ2-1, is GAGVSQSPSNKVTEKGKDVELRCDPISGHTALYWYRQSLGQGLEFLIYFQGNSAPDKSGLPSDRFSAERTGGSVSTLTIQRTQQEDSAVYLCASSSGQRRSNEQFFGPGTRLTVL.

V and J are TRBV18 and TRBJ1-1; D is possibly TRBD1 (5 bases). Germline V lookup: CDR1 KGHSH, CDR2 LQKENI. The ends were cut back, 5 bases at V and 1 base at J, with 14 bases in the middle. The CDR3 spans 15 residues. CDR3 nucleotide sequence: TGTGCCAGCTCAGGGTTGGTAGGGGCGAACACTGAAGCTTTCTTT. As protein: CASSGLVGANTEAFF. Based on the CDR3 plus reference TRBV18 and TRBJ1-1, the full variable domain is NAGVMQNPRHLVRRRGQEARLRCSPMKGHSHVYWYRQLPEEGLKFMVYLQKENIIDESGMPKERFSAEFPKEGPSILRIQQVVRGDSAAYFCASSGLVGANTEAFFGQGTRLTVV.

This clone was counted once. The CDR3 coding sequence is TGTGCCAGCAGCTTAGGGGCTGGGTGGAGCTCAGGGAATGAGCAGTTCTTC. It is translated as CASSLGAGWSSGNEQFF. This rearrangement joins TRBV11-2 to TRBJ2-1; D perhaps matches TRBD1 (5 bases). V was shortened by 1 base and J by 7 bases, with 20 bases between the two germline ends. Germline V CDR1 and CDR2: SGHAT, FQNNGV. The CDR3 runs to 17 residues.

This clone showed up just a few times. This chain links TRBV5-4 with TRBJ1-1; maybe TRBD1 (6 bases). Germline values: CDR1 SGHNT, CDR2 YYREEE (reference sequence). The CDR3 spans 13 residues. V lost 4 bases and J 4 bases, leaving 11 bases between the germline ends. The CDR3, as DNA: TGTGCCAGCAGCGGGGGCCGCGGCACTGAAGCTTTCTTT. Translating gives CASSGGRGTEAFF.

The V and J genes are TRBV2 and TRBJ2-1; D remains ambiguous. The CDR3 is made up of 9 amino acids. Germline V gene data show CDR1 as SNHLY and CDR2 as FYNNEI. V was shortened by 5 bases and J by 13 bases, with 6 bases between the two germline ends. The CDR3 is CASSKHQFF. CDR3 in DNA: TGTGCCAGCAGTAAACACCAGTTCTTC.

The chain employs TRBV28 and TRBJ2-5, with 7 positions matching TRBD2. J was trimmed by 6 bases and V by 8 bases; bases with no gene match: 15. The CDR3 runs 15 residues. Germline V gene sequence: CDR1 MDHEN, CDR2 SYDVKM. The CDR3 loop reads CASQMGLAALQTQYF. DNA of the CDR3: TGTGCCAGCCAAATGGGGCTAGCGGCCCTCCAGACCCAGTACTTC.

The V and J genes are TRBV19 and TRBJ1-1; 8 bases agree with TRBD1. V shed 0 bases, J shed 8 bases, and the junction held 8 bases outside the gene matches. The germline V gene has CDR1 LNHDA and CDR2 SQIVND (reference sequence). This CDR3 is built from 15 residues. The DNA of the CDR3 is TGTGCCAGTAGTATAGATCCCTTTTGGACAGGGGAAGCTTTCTTT. It yields the protein CASSIDPFWTGEAFF.

In nucleotides, the CDR3 is TGTGCCAGCACACGCTTGGGCAGGAGCTCCTATAATTCACCCCTCCACTTT. This gives the protein CASTRLGRSSYNSPLHF. The chain employs TRBV2 and TRBJ1-6; D gene unclear. This CDR3 contains 17 residues. Trimming took 7 bases from V and 0 from J, leaving 16 bases between them. Germline CDR1 reads SNHLY; CDR2 reads FYNNEI.

V and J are TRBV7-2 and TRBJ2-5, with D uncertain. The CDR3 runs 15 residues. V lost 7 bases and J lost 2, with 17 bases in between. Germline lookup yields CDR1 SGHTA and CDR2 FQGNSA. The CDR3 protein is CASKQNAVSQETQYF. CDR3 nucleotide sequence: TGTGCCAGCAAACAAAACGCGGTTTCTCAAGAGACCCAGTACTTC.

The chain recombines TRBV5-1 with TRBJ2-1, with D uncertain. V lost 0 bases, J lost 6 bases, and 10 bases lay in between. This CDR3 has 14 residues. The germline CDR1 and CDR2 sequences are SGHRS and YFSETQ. This chain's CDR3 is CASSLETGRNEQFF. As DNA, the CDR3 is TGCGCCAGCAGCTTGGAGACTGGACGCAATGAGCAGTTCTTC.

The gene calls are TRBV6-1 and TRBJ2-7; no clear D. CDR3 length: 13 amino acids. Germline values: CDR1 MNHNS, CDR2 SASEGT. The germline V and J ends were trimmed by 1 base and 1 base, with 5 bases remaining between them. This chain's CDR3 is CASSEGLSYEQYF. CDR3 DNA: TGTGCCAGCAGTGAAGGACTTTCCTACGAGCAGTACTTC.

J is TRBJ2-7 and V is TRBV5-1, with 9 bases aligning to TRBD2. Trimming took 1 base from V and 3 from J; bases not matched to a gene: 8. There are 16 residues in the CDR3. CDR1 and CDR2 from the germline V gene are SGHRS and YFSETQ. The CDR3 bases are TGCGCCAGCAGCTTGTTTCTAGCGGGACCTGGCTACGAGCAGTACTTC. Translation: CASSLFLAGPGYEQYF.

This sequence joins TRBV7-9 and TRBJ2-2, with D hard to call. CDR1 is SEHNR and CDR2 is FQNEAQ in the germline V gene (reference sequence). The CDR3 runs to 15 residues. V was shortened by 5 bases and J by 1 base, with 11 bases between the two germline ends. CDR3 in DNA: TGTGCCAGCAGCCCAAGTCTAGGGAACACCGGGGAGCTGTTTTTT. This gives the protein CASSPSLGNTGELFF.

This clone was seen only once. This chain connects TRBV4-3 to TRBJ1-2; TRBD1 matches at 10 bases. CDR1 and CDR2 (germline): LGHNA, YSLEER. V dropped 1 base and J dropped 0; count of bases not matched to a gene: 5. CDR3 size: 17 residues. The CDR3 sequence: CASSQGTGGEANYGYTF. CDR3 DNA sequence: TGCGCCAGCAGCCAAGGGACAGGGGGGGAAGCTAACTATGGCTACACCTTC.

J is TRBJ1-5 and V is TRBV10-3; weak D call: TRBD1 (5 bases). This CDR3 is 15 amino acids long. CDR1 ENHRY and CDR2 SYGVKD come from the germline V gene. V shed 3 bases and J shed 4 bases, with 13 bases lying between them. The CDR3 DNA sequence: TGTGCCATCAGTGACAGCGGGGCAGGTAATCAGCCCCAGCATTTT. Translating gives CAISDSGAGNQPQHF.